What follows describes a single TCR beta chain. The target antigen is unknown. Some clones are missing from TCRdb's copy, which holds only in-frame ones; the method was immunoSEQ multiplex PCR. The table records about 66,000 clones, about 87% of them present only once. Trimming left V 4 bases short and J 2 bases short, with 12 bases between. Germline lookup yields CDR1 SGHNT and CDR2 YYREEE (reference sequence). The CDR3 totals 14 residues. This entry is derived from a study of OX40 agonist ivuxolimab in advanced cancers. Study-wide points: Partial responders dosed at 0.1-3.0 mg/kg displayed clonal expansion ranking among the lowest. Both CD4+ and CD8+ T cell populations in blood had undergone clonal expansion by week 6 at 0.1 to 3.0 mg/kg. Relative to CD4+, CD8+ T cells held more expanded clones on average. Part of the nonresponder group also had normalized T-cell clonal expansion that was low.

The V and J genes are TRBV5-4 and TRBJ1-1; perhaps TRBD1 as D (6 bases). Specimen: CD4+ or CD8+ T cells sorted from blood, collected in a trial of the OX40 agonist ivuxolimab. This sequence originates from an adult with an advanced solid tumor such as melanoma, head and neck, liver or kidney cancer. DNA of the CDR3: TGTGCCAGCAGCCTACAGGACAGAAACACTGAAGCTTTCTTT. Its translation is CASSLQDRNTEAFF.